This is a list of T cell receptor beta chains from one sample in a study of blood T cells in healthy people across ages. TCRdb itself ran the 5' RACE reads through MiXCR, one entry per CDR3 protein. The sample yields around 940,000 distinct CDR3 sequences, about 53% seen once. Specimen: blood. Receptors originate from an older woman in good health. Each CDR3 is given with its conserved first and last residue. Fields, in order: CDR3 protein, clone size, V gene, CDR3 length. Some rows mark clone size as missing; the rest say once, few, many or name a class of expanded clone.

cdr3_aa: CASGLRAGGGEQYF
clone_size: few
v_call: TRBV27
cdr3_length: 14

cdr3_aa: CSGSGTLSQGTQFF
clone_size: NA
v_call: TRBV29-1
cdr3_length: 14

cdr3_aa: CASSARLLLTSTDTQYF
clone_size: NA
v_call: TRBV6-1
cdr3_length: 17

cdr3_aa: CASSIAGYGQFF
clone_size: NA
v_call: TRBV2
cdr3_length: 12

cdr3_aa: CATGRSAYEQYF
clone_size: few
v_call: TRBV27
cdr3_length: 12

cdr3_aa: CASSLGTMWETQYF
clone_size: NA
v_call: TRBV7-2
cdr3_length: 14

cdr3_aa: CASRGLAGISGELFF
clone_size: few
v_call: TRBV4-2
cdr3_length: 15

cdr3_aa: CASSTAGGPYEQYF
clone_size: few
v_call: TRBV19
cdr3_length: 14

cdr3_aa: CSASRGQSYEQYF
clone_size: few
v_call: TRBV20-1
cdr3_length: 13

cdr3_aa: CASSQDPRERVNEQYF
clone_size: NA
v_call: TRBV4-1
cdr3_length: 16

cdr3_aa: CASSYPDTSYTF
clone_size: few
v_call: TRBV6-2/TRBV6-3
cdr3_length: 12

cdr3_aa: CSARDFGQTYEQYF
clone_size: few
v_call: TRBV20-1
cdr3_length: 14

cdr3_aa: CSAVGVAGVGDTQYF
clone_size: NA
v_call: TRBV20-1
cdr3_length: 15

cdr3_aa: CASSQAFPGQGVYEQYF
clone_size: NA
v_call: TRBV4-3
cdr3_length: 17

cdr3_aa: CASHRDSYEQYF
clone_size: few
v_call: TRBV6-4
cdr3_length: 12

cdr3_aa: CSAGWLGGGFYNEQFF
clone_size: few
v_call: TRBV20-1
cdr3_length: 16

cdr3_aa: CSASSGLSSYNEQFF
clone_size: few
v_call: TRBV20-1
cdr3_length: 15

cdr3_aa: CASSRGTVEEQYF
clone_size: NA
v_call: TRBV7-2
cdr3_length: 13

cdr3_aa: CASTTGRGTYEQYF
clone_size: few
v_call: TRBV6-2/TRBV6-3
cdr3_length: 14

cdr3_aa: CASSEWDWGTDEQFF
clone_size: NA
v_call: TRBV2
cdr3_length: 15

cdr3_aa: CASSRTSLEQYF
clone_size: few
v_call: TRBV12-3/TRBV12-4
cdr3_length: 12

cdr3_aa: CASSNRDRGFVRAKNIQYF
clone_size: NA
v_call: TRBV28
cdr3_length: 19

cdr3_aa: CASSYTGRSLAKNIQYF
clone_size: NA
v_call: TRBV6-6
cdr3_length: 17

cdr3_aa: CASSWWTSGSRDTQYF
clone_size: NA
v_call: TRBV28
cdr3_length: 16

cdr3_aa: CAWSGDSKNEQFF
clone_size: NA
v_call: TRBV30
cdr3_length: 13

cdr3_aa: CANSFVGNPGQKNIQYF
clone_size: once
v_call: TRBV28
cdr3_length: 17

cdr3_aa: CACSPNTVSHEQYF
clone_size: NA
v_call: TRBV7-2
cdr3_length: 14

cdr3_aa: CASSLAGRSNEKLFF
clone_size: NA
v_call: TRBV7-2
cdr3_length: 15

cdr3_aa: CASSWGASQYGYTF
clone_size: NA
v_call: TRBV5-1
cdr3_length: 14

cdr3_aa: CRPDRAGVETQYF
clone_size: NA
v_call: TRBV20-1
cdr3_length: 13

cdr3_aa: CASSLAPVRGNQPQHF
clone_size: few
v_call: TRBV5-1
cdr3_length: 16

cdr3_aa: CASSKGGLAGVSNEQFF
clone_size: once
v_call: TRBV21-1
cdr3_length: 17

cdr3_aa: CASSLDRGRGYEQYF
clone_size: few
v_call: TRBV11-2
cdr3_length: 15

cdr3_aa: CSAHVIADLSYNEQFF
clone_size: NA
v_call: TRBV20-1
cdr3_length: 16

cdr3_aa: CASSPREGNTYEQYF
clone_size: NA
v_call: TRBV3-1
cdr3_length: 15

cdr3_aa: CSAKGAQGTQETQYF
clone_size: once
v_call: TRBV20-1
cdr3_length: 15

cdr3_aa: CASNTGSSGPYEQYF
clone_size: NA
v_call: TRBV2
cdr3_length: 15

cdr3_aa: CASSVRDYRYEQYF
clone_size: NA
v_call: TRBV7-2
cdr3_length: 14

cdr3_aa: CASSLGPNGSGEQYF
clone_size: NA
v_call: TRBV12-3/TRBV12-4
cdr3_length: 15

cdr3_aa: CASTLAGWQETQYF
clone_size: few
v_call: TRBV12-3/TRBV12-4
cdr3_length: 14

cdr3_aa: CASSQGPGGAHGYTF
clone_size: NA
v_call: TRBV3-1
cdr3_length: 15